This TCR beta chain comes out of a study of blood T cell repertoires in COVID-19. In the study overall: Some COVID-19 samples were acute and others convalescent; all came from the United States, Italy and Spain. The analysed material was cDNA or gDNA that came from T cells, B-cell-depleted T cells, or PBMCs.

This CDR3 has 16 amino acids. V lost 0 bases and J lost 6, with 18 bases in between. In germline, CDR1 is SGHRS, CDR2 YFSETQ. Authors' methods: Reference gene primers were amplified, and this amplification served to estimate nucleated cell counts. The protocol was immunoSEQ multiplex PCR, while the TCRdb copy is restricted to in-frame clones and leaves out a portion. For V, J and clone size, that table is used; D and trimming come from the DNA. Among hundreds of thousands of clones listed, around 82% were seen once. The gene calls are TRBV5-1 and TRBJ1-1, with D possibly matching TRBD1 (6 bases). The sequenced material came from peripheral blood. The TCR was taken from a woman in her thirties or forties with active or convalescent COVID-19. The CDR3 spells CASSLGPSGTSAEAFF. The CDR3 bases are TGCGCCAGCAGCTTGGGGCCGTCTGGGACATCGGCTGAAGCTTTCTTT.